Below are 25 T cell receptor beta chains sequenced from a single sample in a study of Graves' ophthalmopathy and Graves' hyperthyroidism. RNA served as the template for amplifying TCR beta CDR3 regions. HTBI-primed RT-PCR formed the first round, and a multiplex PCR formed the second. TCRdb re-called the multiplex PCR reads with MiXCR, one entry per CDR3 protein. The sample lists 210,000 or so distinct CDR3 sequences; 29% were seen once. Input material: peripheral blood. The receptor set was obtained from a man aged 50 to 59 with Graves' ophthalmopathy.

The chain has TRBV7-2 and TRBJ2-7; 7 bases are a match to TRBD2. V was pared by 3 bases and J by 2 bases, with 4 bases of the junction left unmatched. This CDR3 contains 14 residues. The germline V gene has CDR1 SGHTA and CDR2 FQGNSA. The CDR3 nucleotides are TGTGCCAGCAGCTTGGGGGGGGTTACCTACGAGCAGTACTTC. Its translation is CASSLGGVTYEQYF.

This sequence joins TRBV11-3 and TRBJ2-5; TRBD2 agrees at 9 bases. Germline CDR1 reads SGHNT; CDR2 reads YENEEA. CDR3 length: 21 residues. V trimming: 5 bases; J trimming: 3 bases; junction bases outside the gene matches: 25. CDR3 residues: CASSLTFGGRAQVRLKETQYF. The CDR3 DNA sequence: TGTGCCAGCAGCCTTACCTTTGGCGGGAGGGCTCAGGTGCGGTTAAAAGAGACCCAGTACTTC.

In its sample, this clonotype was seen many times. The V call is TRBV3-1, the J call TRBJ1-2; D is undetermined. The CDR3 has 12 residues. The germline V gene has CDR1 LGHDT and CDR2 YNNKEL (reference sequence). Trimming stripped 2 bases from V and 8 bases from J, with 9 bases between. The CDR3 here is CASSQIRAGYTF. The CDR3 DNA follows: TGTGCCAGCAGCCAAATACGGGCGGGCTACACCTTC.

The chain recombines TRBV2 with TRBJ1-1; 11 bases map to TRBD1. The CDR3 runs 14 residues. Germline V gene lookup returns CDR1 SNHLY and CDR2 FYNNEI. V was clipped by 6 bases and J by 8 bases; unmatched bases: 8. CDR3 nucleotides: TGTGCCAGCAGATCGGACAGGGGGCTGGGAGAAGCTTTCTTT. Residues: CASRSDRGLGEAFF.

This clonotype came up many times. This chain uses TRBV6-5 with TRBJ2-7; D remains unclear. Trimming left V 0 bases short and J 3 bases short, with 12 bases between. Germline CDR1 reads MNHEY; CDR2 reads SVGAGI. The CDR3 length is 15 residues. CDR3 DNA: TGTGCCAGCAGTTACTCGCAAGACTCCAGCTACGAGCAGTACTTC. Translated, it gives CASSYSQDSSYEQYF.

Regarding this clonotype: The germline gene is not matched at one end of the junction; a read error may be the cause. The chain carries TRBV15 and TRBJ2-5; D call uncertain. The germline V gene has CDR1 LNHNV and CDR2 YYDKDF (reference sequence). CDR3 size: 14 residues. CDR3 DNA sequence: TGTGCCGCCAGCAGCTTGTTGGTCCAAGAGACCCAGTACTTC. This gives the protein CAASSLLVQETQYF.

This clonotype was seen many times. V usage is TRBV19 and J usage is TRBJ1-3; D call uncertain. CDR3 length: 14 residues. From germline, CDR1 is LNHDA and CDR2 SQIVND (reference sequence). The V and J ends lost 4 bases and 2 bases respectively, with 9 bases between them. CDR3 region: CASSKDGTGNTIYF. CDR3 in DNA: TGTGCCAGTAGTAAGGACGGTACTGGAAACACCATATATTTT.

The CDR3 nucleotides are TGTGCCTGGAGAGGGACGGAAGGAAAAGAGACCCAGTACTTC. Its protein is CAWRGTEGKETQYF. The rearrangement joins TRBV30 to TRBJ2-5; D might be TRBD1 or TRBD2, each matching 5 bases. The V end lost 3 bases, the J end lost 3 bases, and 14 bases lay between the germline ends. CDR3 length: 14 residues. Germline V gene sequence: CDR1 GTSNPN, CDR2 SVGIG (reference sequence).

This clonotype was seen ten or more times. The rearrangement uses TRBV12-5 and TRBJ2-7; the D gene is possibly TRBD2 (6 bases). The CDR3 extends over 15 amino acids. The germline gives CDR1 LGHNT, CDR2 FRNRAP. V gave up 3 bases and J gave up 2 bases, with 14 bases separating them. CDR3 amino acids: CASGLSPTGAYEQYF. In nucleotides, the CDR3 is TGTGCTAGTGGTTTATCCCCTACGGGGGCCTACGAGCAGTACTTC.

This clonotype was counted many times. CDR3 in amino acids: CASSGDSLTDTQYF. The CDR3, as DNA: TGTGCCAGCAGTGGGGACAGTTTAACAGATACGCAGTATTTT. The chain carries TRBV6-1 and TRBJ2-3; 7 bases align to TRBD1. Per germline, CDR1 MNHNS and CDR2 SASEGT. After removal of 4 bases from V and 3 bases from J, the junction contained 4 bases not matched to a gene. The CDR3 covers 14 residues.

This clonotype has ten or more counts. The chain has TRBV7-2 and TRBJ1-6, with no clear D. V dropped 4 bases and J dropped 10 bases, with 8 bases sitting between them. Germline lookup yields CDR1 SGHTA and CDR2 FQGNSA. This CDR3 has 12 residues. CDR3 protein: CASSSYDSPLHF. The CDR3 DNA reads TGTGCCAGCAGCTCTTACGACTCACCCCTCCACTTT. Full variable domain (remainder filled in from reference TRBV7-2 and TRBJ1-6): GAGVSQSPSNKVTEKGKDVELRCDPISGHTALYWYRQSLGQGLEFLIYFQGNSAPDKSGLPSDRFSAERTGGSVSTLTIQRTQQEDSAVYLCASSSYDSPLHFGNGTRLTVT.

The table lists this clonotype with many counts. The gene calls are TRBV30 and TRBJ1-2; D is perhaps TRBD1 (5 bases). CDR3 length: 13 residues. CDR1 and CDR2 (germline): GTSNPN, SVGIG (reference sequence). V shed 0 bases and J shed 8 bases, with 13 bases lying between them. The CDR3 spells CAWSVGRDYGYTF. CDR3 sequence (DNA): TGTGCCTGGAGTGTAGGCAGGGATTACGGCTACACCTTC.

The chain joins TRBV6-1 to TRBJ1-5; 8 bases map to TRBD1. The trim removed 2 bases at V and 4 bases at J, leaving 1 base unmatched. Germline CDR1 MNHNS, CDR2 SASEGT. There are 14 residues in the CDR3. CDR3 sequence: CASSEQGANQPQHF. CDR3 DNA sequence: TGTGCCAGCAGTGAACAGGGGGCTAATCAGCCCCAGCATTTT.

Many counts were recorded for this clonotype. V and J are TRBV27 and TRBJ2-7; 9 positions match TRBD2. Trimming took 5 bases from V and 3 from J; bases not matched to a gene: 14. Germline loops: CDR1 MNHEY, CDR2 SMNVEV (reference sequence). The CDR3 totals 17 residues. CDR3 DNA sequence: TGTGCCAGCAGTCCCCTAGGGGTAGCGGGAGAATACTACGAGCAGTACTTC. It codes for CASSPLGVAGEYYEQYF.

This clonotype has a count of ten or more. J is TRBJ2-7 and V is TRBV6-1; D perhaps matches TRBD2 (6 bases). CDR1 MNHNS and CDR2 SASEGT come from the germline V gene. Trimming cost V 2 bases and J 3 bases, with 11 bases left between them. The CDR3 spans 14 residues. The CDR3 loop reads CASSEWDSSYEQYF. CDR3 nucleotides: TGTGCCAGCAGTGAATGGGACTCGAGCTACGAGCAGTACTTC.

The chain links TRBV6-2 or TRBV6-3 to TRBJ1-5; D uncertain. The CDR3 loop spans 12 amino acids. Germline V gene lookup returns CDR1 MNHEY and CDR2 SVGEGT. V gave up 1 base and J gave up 7 bases, with 5 bases separating them. This chain's CDR3 is CASSYWPQPQHF. Written as DNA, the CDR3 is TGTGCCAGCAGTTACTGGCCCCAGCCCCAGCATTTT.

This clonotype was observed at least ten times. This sequence joins TRBV7-2 and TRBJ2-7; 13 bases map to TRBD2. Losses at the gene ends were 3 bases for V and 2 bases for J; bases not matched to a gene: 1. Germline-derived CDR1 and CDR2 are SGHTA and FQGNSA. There are 15 residues in the CDR3. The CDR3 loop is CASSFTSGRAYEQYF. In DNA form, the CDR3 reads TGTGCCAGCAGCTTCACTAGCGGGAGGGCCTACGAGCAGTACTTC.

V gene TRBV28 combines with J gene TRBJ2-7; no reliable D call. V gave up 7 bases and J gave up 3 bases, with 10 bases separating them. This CDR3 has 12 residues. Germline V gene data show CDR1 as MDHEN and CDR2 as SYDVKM. The CDR3 is CASTADFYEQYF. The CDR3 DNA follows: TGTGCCAGCACCGCCGATTTCTACGAGCAGTACTTC.

This clonotype was counted ten times or more. The rearrangement uses TRBV15 and TRBJ2-7, with D unclear. The CDR3 length is 14 residues. The germline CDR1 and CDR2 sequences are LNHNV and YYDKDF (reference sequence). V dropped 0 bases and J dropped 2 bases, with 8 bases sitting between them. The CDR3 is CATSRDGRTYEQYF. The CDR3 DNA reads as TGTGCCACCAGCAGAGATGGACGTACCTACGAGCAGTACTTC.

This clonotype was picked up many times. This rearrangement joins TRBV28 to TRBJ2-7, with TRBD2 matching 12 bases. V lost 6 bases, J lost 4 bases, and 4 bases stayed unmatched. CDR1 is MDHEN and CDR2 is SYDVKM in the germline V gene. This CDR3 is built from 14 residues. The CDR3 is CASRPLAGGYEQYF. The CDR3 nucleotides are TGTGCCAGCAGGCCACTAGCGGGAGGATACGAGCAGTACTTC.

There are many counts of this clonotype. The chain is built from TRBV20-1 and TRBJ2-6; D not resolved. CDR1 is DFQATT, CDR2 SNEGSKA, per germline (reference sequence). V dropped 3 bases and J dropped 0 bases, with 12 bases sitting between them. This CDR3 region has 16 residues. As DNA, the CDR3 is TGCAGTGCTAGGGAAGTTGCCCACTCTGGGGCCAACGTCCTGACTTTC. Amino acids: CSAREVAHSGANVLTF.

This clonotype was detected ten times or more. The gene calls are TRBV4-1 and TRBJ1-1; TRBD1 might be the D (5 bases). Germline V CDR1 and CDR2: MGHRA, YSYEKL. This CDR3 is built from 14 residues. Trimming shortened V by 3 bases and J by 0 bases, and 8 bases separated the two germline ends. For the CDR3, the DNA is TGCGCCAGCAGCCAGACAGACATGAACACTGAAGCTTTCTTT. Its translation: CASSQTDMNTEAFF.

J is TRBJ1-1 and V is TRBV6-5; no firm D call. V was shortened by 0 bases and J by 4 bases, with 6 bases between the two germline ends. Germline V gene sequence: CDR1 MNHEY, CDR2 SVGAGI. This CDR3 is 13 amino acids long. The CDR3 sequence is CASSYSLVTEAFF. The CDR3 nucleotides read TGTGCCAGCAGTTACTCGCTAGTCACTGAAGCTTTCTTT.

At least ten counts were recorded for this clonotype. J is TRBJ2-2 and V is TRBV6-2 or TRBV6-3, with D uncertain. CDR1 and CDR2 (germline): MNHEY, SVGEGT. The CDR3 covers 16 residues. Deletions cut 5 bases from V and 7 bases from J, with 20 bases between. The CDR3 DNA reads as TGTGCCAGCAGTCCGACGGGCAGAGTGGGTCTCGGGGAGCTGTTTTTT. It specifies CASSPTGRVGLGELFF.

Many counts were recorded for this clonotype. The CDR3 region has the DNA TGTGCCAGCAGCCCTCAGCTTCACACTGAAGCTTTCTTT. Its translation: CASSPQLHTEAFF. The V call is TRBV7-2, the J call TRBJ1-1, with unresolved D. Germline CDR1 reads SGHTA; CDR2 reads FQGNSA. This CDR3 comprises 13 residues. Trimming took 5 bases from V and 3 from J, leaving 10 bases between them.